A selection of T cell receptor beta chains follows, all from one sample in a study of blood T cell repertoires in COVID-19. Profiling relied on immunoSEQ multiplex PCR, and the TCRdb table lists in-frame clones only, not all of them. Of about 330,000 clones in the sample, approximately 90% were seen once. Input material: peripheral blood. These receptor sequences come from a young man with COVID-19, enrolled during active disease. Both conserved end residues are part of each CDR3. The D gene is left open where the match is weak. The size entry is marked missing in some rows and otherwise reads once, few, many or a size class.

>TRBV7-7|TRBJ2-1|.|.
CASSLAPRDYNEQFF
TGTGCCAGCAGCTTAGCGCCCAGGGACTACAATGAGCAGTTCTTC
>TRBV5-1|TRBJ1-1|.|.
CASSFRTGLNTEAFF
TGCGCCAGCAGCTTCCGTACAGGGTTGAACACTGAAGCTTTCTTT
>TRBV5-6|TRBJ1-2|.|.
CASSFPGEGVYGYTF
TGTGCCAGCAGCTTCCCCGGGGAGGGGGTTTATGGCTACACCTTC
>TRBV29-1|TRBJ1-5|.|TRBD1
CSVAGTGNQPQHF
TGCAGCGTCGCCGGGACAGGGAATCAGCCCCAGCATTTT
>TRBV9|TRBJ2-3|.|TRBD2
CASSPRLAGGTDTQYF
TGTGCCAGCAGCCCCCGACTAGCGGGGGGCACAGATACGCAGTATTTT
>TRBV15|TRBJ1-5|.|.
CATSESNQPQHF
TGTGCCACCAGCGAGTCCAATCAGCCCCAGCATTTT
>TRBV24-1|TRBJ2-2|.|TRBD1
CATSDPGQGNTGELFF
TGTGCCACCAGTGACCCCGGACAGGGTAACACCGGGGAGCTGTTTTTT
>TRBV24-1|TRBJ2-1|.|TRBD1
CATSAGQGRKTSYNEQFF
TGTGCCACCAGTGCTGGACAGGGAAGAAAAACCTCCTACAATGAGCAGTTCTTC
>TRBV27|TRBJ2-7|once|TRBD2
CASSYAGAGYEQYF
TGTGCCAGCAGTTACGCGGGAGCGGGCTACGAGCAGTACTTC
>TRBV28|TRBJ1-1|.|.
CASSLDWAGAFF
TGTGCCAGCAGTTTGGACTGGGCTGGGGCTTTCTTT
>TRBV9|TRBJ2-1|.|TRBD2
CASSVRAAGARNEQFF
TGTGCCAGCAGCGTACGTGCTGCGGGAGCACGGAATGAGCAGTTCTTC
>TRBV4-2|TRBJ1-1|.|.
CASSHTRGTEAFF
TGTGCCAGCAGCCATACCCGAGGGACTGAAGCTTTCTTT
>TRBV30|TRBJ2-7|.|.
CAWSPTTYEQYF
TGTGCCTGGAGTCCGACTACCTACGAGCAGTACTTC
>TRBV7-9|TRBJ2-5|.|TRBD2
CASSLQLAGLKETQYF
TGTGCCAGCAGCCTTCAACTAGCGGGGTTGAAAGAGACCCAGTACTTC
>TRBV5-1|TRBJ2-7|few|.
CASSLEGAGEQYF
TGCGCCAGCAGCTTGGAGGGGGCGGGGGAGCAGTACTTC
>TRBV18|TRBJ2-5|.|.
CASSPSGPQETQYF
TGTGCCAGCTCCCCGAGCGGGCCCCAAGAGACCCAGTACTTC
>TRBV5-8|TRBJ2-1|.|.
CASSLLLTYNEQFF
TGTGCCAGCAGCTTATTACTGACCTACAATGAGCAGTTCTTC
>TRBV28|TRBJ2-7|.|.
CASSPPGLGRSYEQYF
TGTGCCAGCAGTCCGCCTGGACTGGGGAGGTCCTACGAGCAGTACTTC
>TRBV7-9|TRBJ2-1|many|.
CASSLAPGNNEQFF
TGTGCCAGCAGCTTAGCCCCGGGAAACAATGAGCAGTTCTTC
>TRBV19|TRBJ2-2|.|TRBD1
CASRTRTGANTGELFF
TGTGCCAGTCGAACCAGGACAGGCGCGAACACCGGGGAGCTGTTTTTT
>TRBV29-1|TRBJ2-1|.|TRBD1
CSVTPPRDRGSSYNEQFF
TGCAGCGTGACCCCACCCCGGGACAGGGGAAGCTCCTACAATGAGCAGTTCTTC
>TRBV30|TRBJ1-5|once|.
CAWNHQGLIEPQHF
TGTGCCTGGAATCACCAGGGGTTAATTGAGCCCCAGCATTTT
>TRBV4-1|TRBJ2-7|.|TRBD1
CASSQVSGTGASYEQYF
TGCGCCAGCAGCCAAGTTTCCGGGACAGGGGCATCCTACGAGCAGTACTTC
>TRBV7-8|TRBJ2-7|.|.
CASSLLGTGSSYEQYF
TGTGCCAGCAGCTTACTCGGCACGGGGAGCTCCTACGAGCAGTACTTC
>TRBV7-3|TRBJ2-1|.|TRBD1
CASSPVGTDNEQFF
TGTGCCAGCAGCCCAGTAGGGACAGACAATGAGCAGTTCTTC
>TRBV19|TRBJ1-2|.|.
CASSIFRTDPAGNYGYTF
TGTGCCAGTAGTATTTTCCGGACAGATCCGGCGGGTAACTATGGCTACACCTTC